This entry concerns a single T cell receptor beta chain. Profiling relied on immunoSEQ multiplex PCR, and the TCRdb table lists in-frame clones only, not all of them. The sample holds 200,000 to 250,000 clones, approximately 80% seen once. Germline V gives CDR1 KGHSH, CDR2 LQKENI. CDR3 length: 19 amino acids. V lost 2 bases, J lost 4 bases, and 11 bases stayed unmatched. The record originates from a study of blood T cell repertoires in COVID-19. Study-level background: T cells, B-cell-depleted T cells, or PBMCs supplied cDNA or gDNA.

The receptor comes from an elderly woman with active or convalescent COVID-19. Sequenced material: peripheral blood. The chain employs TRBV18 and TRBJ2-5; 15 positions agree with TRBD2. CDR3 in amino acids: CASSPRTSGGAMVRETQYF. The CDR3 bases are TGTGCCAGCTCACCAAGGACTAGCGGGGGGGCCATGGTGAGAGAGACCCAGTACTTC.